This paragraph covers one T cell receptor (beta chain) sequence. The antigen remains unidentified. One tube held mixed TRB-A and TRB-B primer pools for touch-down PCR. TCRdb reprocessed the multiplex PCR reads, keeping one entry per CDR3 protein, no DNA. This table holds approximately 12,000 distinct CDR3 sequences. These data come from a study of T cell clusters in autoimmune cytopenias. The CDR3 contains 14 residues. Germline V gene lookup returns CDR1 MNHEY and CDR2 SVGEGT. TRB amplification used roughly 250 ng of peripheral blood genomic DNA. Points from the study as a whole: Primary autoimmune cytopenia patients seemingly lacked the physiological T cell clusters found in healthy donors. TRB repertoire shifts in secondary cytopenia and chronic lymphocytic leukemia mostly reflected lymphoma, not autoimmunity.

The chain links TRBV6-2 or TRBV6-3 to TRBJ1-2; lacking DNA, the TRBD1 call made by TCRdb goes unchecked. Material: peripheral blood. The receptor was isolated from a human donor with an autoimmune cytopenia or autoimmune hepatitis (not recorded which). The chain's CDR3 is CASSVQGRNYGYTF.